Listed below are T cell receptor beta chains from one sample, sequenced in a study of T cells in Graves' hyperthyroidism and ophthalmopathy. TCRdb passed the multiplex PCR reads through MiXCR, listing each CDR3 protein once. The table shows a few hundred thousand distinct CDR3 sequences, with 17% occurring only once. What was sequenced was blood. Receptor source: a young woman with Graves' ophthalmopathy. The CDR3 runs from the conserved cysteine through the conserved F or W. D genes are given only for firm matches. Clone size is shown for a subset of rows, as once, few, many or a class of expanded clone.

>many|TRBJ1-1|TRBD1|TRBV13
TGTGCCAGCAGCTCTAACAGGGGCACTGAAGCTTTCTTT
CASSSNRGTEAFF
>many|TRBJ2-6|-|TRBV30
TGTGCCTGGAGTGTACGTGTCTCTGGGGCCAACGTCCTGACTTTC
CAWSVRVSGANVLTF
>-|TRBJ1-2|-|TRBV3-1
TGTGCCAGCAGCCAAGGTTCAGGGGCGCGGGGCTACACCTTC
CASSQGSGARGYTF
>-|TRBJ2-7|-|TRBV6-1
TGTGCCAGCAGAGAAGCTGACTCCTACGAGCAGTACTTC
CASREADSYEQYF
>many|TRBJ2-3|TRBD2|TRBV12-3/TRBV12-4
TGTGCCAGCAGTCACTCAGGACTAGCGGGGGCAGATACGCAGTATTTT
CASSHSGLAGADTQYF
>many|TRBJ1-5|-|TRBV10-2
TGCGCCAGCAGTGAAGGATATAGCAATCAGCCCCAGCATTTT
CASSEGYSNQPQHF
>-|TRBJ2-5|TRBD1|TRBV5-6
TGTGCCAGCAGCTTGGGGGCCGGGACAGGGCGCGGGCAGACCCAGTACTTC
CASSLGAGTGRGQTQYF
>many|TRBJ1-2|-|TRBV7-2
TGTGCCAGCAGCCCTGGACCCAATCGTAGCTACACCTTC
CASSPGPNRSYTF
>-|TRBJ1-6|-|TRBV6-1
TGTGCCAGCAGCAACGATCCGGGCCCAACGGGGAAATCCCTCCACTTT
CASSNDPGPTGKSLHF
>once|TRBJ2-3|TRBD2|TRBV30
TGTGCCTGGAGTATACTAGCGGGAAGGGGAACAGATACGCAGTATTTT
CAWSILAGRGTDTQYF
>many|TRBJ2-5|TRBD2|TRBV6-1
TGTGCCAGCAGCCGGACTAGCGGGGGACAAGAGACCCAGTACTTC
CASSRTSGGQETQYF
>many|TRBJ2-7|TRBD1|TRBV12-3/TRBV12-4
TGTGCCAGCAGGACAGGGGATTACTCCTACGAGCAGTACTTC
CASRTGDYSYEQYF
>-|TRBJ1-4|-|TRBV27
TGTGCCAGCAGTTCGGGACCGAGAAGTGAAAAACTGTTTTTT
CASSSGPRSEKLFF
>many|TRBJ2-7|TRBD1|TRBV28
TGTGCCAGCAGCTCAGCCGGGACAGGGGTGTACGAGCAGTACTTC
CASSSAGTGVYEQYF
>many|TRBJ1-1|-|TRBV27
TGTGCCAGCAGTTTGAGCGTTCTGAATGAAGCTTTCTTT
CASSLSVLNEAFF
>many|TRBJ2-3|-|TRBV11-3
TGTGCCAGCAGTCCTTGGGACGGGGCAGATACGCAGTATTTT
CASSPWDGADTQYF
>many|TRBJ1-5|TRBD1|TRBV28
TGTGCCAGCCAACAGGGGGAAGTTGAGCCCCAGCATTTT
CASQQGEVEPQHF
>many|TRBJ2-7|TRBD1|TRBV11-2
TGTGCCAGCAGCCACAACAGGGGGCGGAACGAGCAGTACTTC
CASSHNRGRNEQYF
>many|TRBJ2-7|-|TRBV6-2/TRBV6-3
TGTGCCAGCAGTTACTCCCCAGGGATCCACGAGCAGTACTTC
CASSYSPGIHEQYF
>many|TRBJ2-3|TRBD2|TRBV11-2
TGTGCCAGCAGCTTACCCGATAGCGGGCCCTTGCCTTATACGCAGTATTTT
CASSLPDSGPLPYTQYF
>few|TRBJ2-3|TRBD2|TRBV6-2/TRBV6-3
TGTGCCAGCAGCTGGAGGGCGGGACTAGCGGGGACTGTAAGCACAGATACGCAGTATTTT
CASSWRAGLAGTVSTDTQYF
>many|TRBJ2-5|-|TRBV6-1
TGTGCCAGCAGTCCCGGCCTCGGAGGGCAAGAGACCCAGTACTTC
CASSPGLGGQETQYF
>many|TRBJ1-2|-|TRBV20-1
TGCAGTGGTTTGTACCTGCCCCAGGTCTATGGCTACACCTTC
CSGLYLPQVYGYTF
>many|TRBJ1-1|-|TRBV6-6
TGTGCCAGCAGTTACTACGGCAGGGACACTGAAGCTTTCTTT
CASSYYGRDTEAFF
>-|TRBJ2-2|TRBD1|TRBV10-3
TGTGCCACAGGACAGGGGAACACCGGGGAGCTGTTTTTT
CATGQGNTGELFF
>many|TRBJ1-1|-|TRBV12-3/TRBV12-4
TGTGCCAGCACATTTGGCGGGGTGAACACTGAAGCTTTCTTT
CASTFGGVNTEAFF
>few|TRBJ2-7|-|TRBV4-1
TGCGCCAGCAGCCAAGAGTCCAGATCCTACGAGCAGTACTTC
CASSQESRSYEQYF
>-|TRBJ1-6|-|TRBV10-3
TGTGCCATCAGGAGTAGCGGGGAGAATTCACCCCTCCACTTT
CAIRSSGENSPLHF
>-|TRBJ2-3|-|TRBV7-8
TGTGCCAGCAGCTTAGACTTTAGCAAGAAGGGGACGCAGTATTTT
CASSLDFSKKGTQYF
>few|TRBJ1-2|-|TRBV7-9
TGTGCCAGCAGCTTAGATAGTGACACAAATGGCTACACCTTC
CASSLDSDTNGYTF
>many|TRBJ1-1|TRBD1|TRBV30
TGTGCCTGGAGTGTAACGGGACAGGGATCTGAAGCTTTCTTT
CAWSVTGQGSEAFF
>many|TRBJ2-7|TRBD1|TRBV11-1
TGTGCCAGCAGCTCTGACAGGGGGATCGACGAGCAGTACTTC
CASSSDRGIDEQYF
>-|TRBJ1-5|-|TRBV4-2
TGTGCCAGCAGCCAAGATGGCACTCTCCTAGGGGCCCAGCATTTT
CASSQDGTLLGAQHF
>-|TRBJ1-6|TRBD1|TRBV7-9
TGTGCCAGCAGCCCAAGGACAGGGAGTAATTCACCCCTCCACTTT
CASSPRTGSNSPLHF
>many|TRBJ1-1|TRBD1|TRBV20-1
TGCAGTGCAGCCGACAGGGAAGGGAACACTGAAGCTTTCTTT
CSAADREGNTEAFF
>-|TRBJ1-1|-|TRBV5-5
TGTGCCAGCAGCTCCACTACAGGGTATGGGATGAACACTGAAGCTTTCTTT
CASSSTTGYGMNTEAFF
>few|TRBJ2-3|-|TRBV2
TGTGCCAGCAGTTCTCAGGGTCACTCAGATACGCAGTATTTT
CASSSQGHSDTQYF
>few|TRBJ2-5|TRBD1|TRBV5-1
TGCGCCAGCAGTCCCGGGACAGGGGAGACCCAGTACTTC
CASSPGTGETQYF
>many|TRBJ1-6|TRBD1|TRBV30
TGTGCCTGGAGGGACAGGGGGTATAATTCACCCCTCCACTTT
CAWRDRGYNSPLHF
>many|TRBJ2-2|-|TRBV11-2
TGTGCCAGCAGCTTGGTACTAGCGAACACCGGGGAGCTGTTTTTT
CASSLVLANTGELFF
>-|TRBJ2-7|-|TRBV28
TGTGCCGTGGAATCAACAGAAAACGAGCAGTACTTC
CAVESTENEQYF
>-|TRBJ2-6|TRBD2|TRBV6-1
TGTGCCAGCAGTCCCGGACTAGCGGGAGGCAGAGACTCTGGGGCCAACGTCCTGACTTTC
CASSPGLAGGRDSGANVLTF
>few|TRBJ2-4|-|TRBV29-1
TGCAGCGGGAGGGGGGCCTTCCAAAACATTCAGTACTTC
CSGRGAFQNIQYF
>many|TRBJ2-3|TRBD1|TRBV11-2
TGTGCCAGCAGTATATACAGGGGAGATACGCAGTATTTT
CASSIYRGDTQYF
>-|TRBJ2-2|TRBD1|TRBV10-3
TGTGCCATCAGGCCGGGACAGGGGGGTCCCGGGGAGCTGTTTTTT
CAIRPGQGGPGELFF
>-|TRBJ2-7|-|TRBV11-2
TGTGCCAGCAGCCCCTCCGCAGGTTATGGCGAGCAGTACTTC
CASSPSAGYGEQYF
>once|TRBJ2-2|TRBD1|TRBV25-1
TGTGCCAGCAGTCCAACAGGGGTCGTATCCGGGGAGCTGTTTTTT
CASSPTGVVSGELFF